This T cell receptor beta chain originates from a study of T cell responses to AZD1222 COVID-19 vaccine. Study-level information: Analysis merged second doses at about 4 or about 12 weeks.

Trimming cost V 1 base and J 0 bases; bases outside gene matches: 8. The germline V gene encodes CDR1 KGHSY and CDR2 FQNENV. The CDR3 runs 18 residues. Concerning this clone: Its antigen remains unidentified.

Some clones are missing from TCRdb's copy, which holds only in-frame ones; the method was immunoSEQ multiplex PCR. The sample has about 180,000 clones, roughly 89% seen once. Study findings and constraints: None of the repertoires were sampled until the peak T cell response had passed. The span of vaccine-associated CD4 TCRs extended across spike, with dominance at 160-218 and 743-854.

Sequencing used peripheral blood, obtained on day 0 of AZD1222 vaccination. The TCR was taken from an adult in good health. The V and J genes are TRBV16 and TRBJ2-1; 8 bases map to TRBD1. The DNA of the CDR3 is TGTGCCAGCAGCCAATTTAACCCCCAGGGGGCCTCCTACAATGAGCAGTTCTTC. This gives the protein CASSQFNPQGASYNEQFF.